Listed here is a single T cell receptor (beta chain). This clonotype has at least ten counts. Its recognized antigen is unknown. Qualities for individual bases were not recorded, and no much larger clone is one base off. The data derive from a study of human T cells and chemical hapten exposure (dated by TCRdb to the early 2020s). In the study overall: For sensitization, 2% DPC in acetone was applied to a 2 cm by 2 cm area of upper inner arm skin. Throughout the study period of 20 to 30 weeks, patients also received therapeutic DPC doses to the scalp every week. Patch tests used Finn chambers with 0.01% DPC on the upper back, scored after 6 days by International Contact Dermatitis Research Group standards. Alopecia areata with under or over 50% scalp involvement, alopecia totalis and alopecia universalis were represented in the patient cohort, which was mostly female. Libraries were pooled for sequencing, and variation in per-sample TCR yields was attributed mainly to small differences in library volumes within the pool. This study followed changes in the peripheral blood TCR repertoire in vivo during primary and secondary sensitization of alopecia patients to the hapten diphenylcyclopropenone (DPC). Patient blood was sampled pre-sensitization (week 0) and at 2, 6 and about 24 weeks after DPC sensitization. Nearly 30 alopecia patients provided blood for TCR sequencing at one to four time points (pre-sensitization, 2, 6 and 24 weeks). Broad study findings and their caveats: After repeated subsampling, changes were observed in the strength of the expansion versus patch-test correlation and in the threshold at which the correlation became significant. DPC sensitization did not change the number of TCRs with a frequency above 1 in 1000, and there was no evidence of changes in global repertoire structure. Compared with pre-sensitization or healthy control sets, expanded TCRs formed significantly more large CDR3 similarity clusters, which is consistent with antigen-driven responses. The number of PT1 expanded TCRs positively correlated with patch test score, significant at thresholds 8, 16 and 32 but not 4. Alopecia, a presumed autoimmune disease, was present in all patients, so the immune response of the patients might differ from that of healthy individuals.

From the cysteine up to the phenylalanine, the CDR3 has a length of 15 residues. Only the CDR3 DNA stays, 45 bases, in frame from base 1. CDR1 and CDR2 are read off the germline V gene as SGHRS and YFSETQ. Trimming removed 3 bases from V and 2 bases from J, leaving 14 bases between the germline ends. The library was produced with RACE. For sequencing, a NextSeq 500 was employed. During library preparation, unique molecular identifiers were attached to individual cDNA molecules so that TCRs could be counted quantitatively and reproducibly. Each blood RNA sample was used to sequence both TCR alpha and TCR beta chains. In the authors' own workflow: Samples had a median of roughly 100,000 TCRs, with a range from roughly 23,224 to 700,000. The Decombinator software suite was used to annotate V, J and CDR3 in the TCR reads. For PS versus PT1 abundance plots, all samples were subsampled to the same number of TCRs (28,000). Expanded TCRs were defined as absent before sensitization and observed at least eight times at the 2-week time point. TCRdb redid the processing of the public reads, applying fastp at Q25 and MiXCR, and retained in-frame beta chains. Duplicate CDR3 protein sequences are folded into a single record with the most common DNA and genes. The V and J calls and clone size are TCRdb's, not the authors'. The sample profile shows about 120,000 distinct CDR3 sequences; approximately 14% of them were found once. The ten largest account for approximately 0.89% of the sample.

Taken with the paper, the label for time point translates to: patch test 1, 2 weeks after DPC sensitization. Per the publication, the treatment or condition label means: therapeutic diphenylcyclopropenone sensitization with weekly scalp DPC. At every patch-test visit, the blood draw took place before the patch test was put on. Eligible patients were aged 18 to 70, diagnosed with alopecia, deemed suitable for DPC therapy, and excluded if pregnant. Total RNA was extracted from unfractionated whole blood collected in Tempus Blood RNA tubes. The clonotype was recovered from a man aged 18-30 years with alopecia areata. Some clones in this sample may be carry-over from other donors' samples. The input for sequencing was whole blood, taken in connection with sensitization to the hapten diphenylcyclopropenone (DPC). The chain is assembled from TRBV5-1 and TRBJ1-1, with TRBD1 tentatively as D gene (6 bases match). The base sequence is TGCGCCAGCAGCTCCACCGGACAGCTTAACACTGAAGCTTTCTTT. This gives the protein CASSSTGQLNTEAFF.